Listed below are T cell receptor beta chains from one sample, sequenced in a study of OX40 agonist ivuxolimab in advanced cancers. TCRdb's table, derived via immunoSEQ multiplex PCR, lists solely in-frame clones and lacks some. The sample gives more than 70,000 clones, under 90% of which show up once; 0.35% to 0.45% is in the top ten. Source: CD4+ or CD8+ T cells sorted from blood, taken in a trial of the OX40 agonist ivuxolimab. Every receptor here comes from an adult with an advanced solid tumor such as melanoma, head and neck, liver or kidney cancer. The CDR3 runs from the conserved cysteine through the conserved F or W. D genes are given only for firm matches.

v_gene,d_gene,j_gene,CDR3aa
TRBV2,TRBD1,TRBJ2-1,CASSMGQGSYNEQFF
TRBV2,NA,TRBJ1-1,CASKIAQGERPEAFF
TRBV6-1,NA,TRBJ1-5,CASRLTGNSNQPQHF
TRBV9,NA,TRBJ2-1,CASSAGRRIAVYNEQFF
TRBV15,TRBD1,TRBJ1-1,CATSIRDRAMNTEAFF
TRBV5-1,NA,TRBJ2-5,CASSPTGTKTQYF
TRBV2,NA,TRBJ2-1,CASRTPYPFNEQFF
TRBV5-6,NA,TRBJ1-1,CASSFRQSVNTEAFF
TRBV7-8,NA,TRBJ1-1,CASSLRQQNTEAFF
TRBV6-1,TRBD2,TRBJ2-7,CASSDLGTRGYEQYF
TRBV6-6,NA,TRBJ1-2,CASSYGADRTNYGYTF
TRBV18,NA,TRBJ1-4,CASSPALPGRGEKLFF
TRBV28,TRBD1,TRBJ2-6,CASSLRQGALGANVLTF
TRBV30,TRBD2,TRBJ2-2,CAWSGYLAGGPTGELFF
TRBV18,NA,TRBJ1-6,CASSPLAGLNSPLHF
TRBV4-1,NA,TRBJ1-2,CASSQVAQNYGYTF
TRBV10-3,TRBD2,TRBJ2-7,CATRWGTSAYEQYF
TRBV29-1,NA,TRBJ1-2,CSVRLGASPGAYGYTF
TRBV7-8,TRBD2,TRBJ2-1,CASSTTGTSGGAEQFF